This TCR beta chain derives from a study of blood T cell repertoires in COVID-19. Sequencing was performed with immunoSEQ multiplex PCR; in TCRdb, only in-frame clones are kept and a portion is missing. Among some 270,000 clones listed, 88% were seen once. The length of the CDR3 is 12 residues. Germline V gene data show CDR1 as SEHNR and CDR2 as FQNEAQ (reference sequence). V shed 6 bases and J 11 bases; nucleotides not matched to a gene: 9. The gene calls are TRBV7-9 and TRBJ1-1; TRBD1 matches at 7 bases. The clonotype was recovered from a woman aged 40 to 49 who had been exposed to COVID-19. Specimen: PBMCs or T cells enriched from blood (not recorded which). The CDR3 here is CASSNPGQPAFF. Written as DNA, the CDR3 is TGTGCCAGCAGTAACCCGGGACAGCCCGCTTTCTTT.